The next 25 T cell receptor beta chains were all read from a single sample in a study of blood T cell repertoires in COVID-19. Assay: immunoSEQ multiplex PCR; the TCRdb copy retains only in-frame clones and omits some. The table has around 190,000 clones, approximately 80% seen once. Source material: peripheral blood. These receptors were collected from a man in his 60s with acute or convalescent COVID-19.

The chain uses TRBV3-1 (or the pseudogene TRBV3-2) and TRBJ1-2; 9 nucleotides match TRBD1. The CDR3 extends over 14 amino acids. With V trimmed by 6 bases and J by 7 bases, 9 bases remained unmatched. Germline V CDR1 and CDR2: LGHDT, YNNKEL (reference sequence). Here the CDR3 reads CASSLRDRDGGYTF. CDR3 coding DNA: TGTGCCAGCAGTCTCCGGGACAGGGATGGTGGCTACACCTTC.

J is TRBJ2-2 and V is TRBV6-1; D possibly corresponds to TRBD2 (6 bases). This CDR3 has 13 residues. The V gene's germline CDR1 is MNHNS and CDR2 SASEGT. Trimming shortened V by 2 bases and J by 6 bases, and 7 bases separated the two germline ends. The CDR3 region is CASSEWGAGELFF. The CDR3 DNA reads as TGTGCCAGCAGTGAATGGGGGGCCGGGGAGCTGTTTTTT.

V and J are TRBV9 and TRBJ2-7; TRBD2 is a possible D gene (6 bases). In germline, CDR1 is SGDLS, CDR2 YYNGEE. The CDR3 is made up of 15 amino acids. Trimming cost V 4 bases and J 0 bases, with 14 bases left between them. The CDR3 reads CASSPPGGSSYEQYF. CDR3 DNA sequence: TGTGCCAGCAGCCCCCCCGGGGGAAGCTCCTACGAGCAGTACTTC.

The chain has TRBV29-1 and TRBJ1-6; 11 nucleotides agree with TRBD1. The CDR3 extends over 12 amino acids. The junction had 1 base not matched to a gene; V was cut back by 5 bases and J by 10 bases. Germline V gene sequence: CDR1 SQVTM, CDR2 ANQGSEA. The DNA of the CDR3 is TGCAGCGTTCGGGACAGGGGGTCACCCCTCCACTTT. Encoded protein: CSVRDRGSPLHF.

The chain combines TRBV5-4 with TRBJ2-1; 11 bases agree with TRBD1. Trimming at V came to 0 bases and at J to 7 bases, leaving 3 bases not matched to a gene. Looked up from germline, CDR1 is SGHNT and CDR2 is YYREEE (reference sequence). The CDR3 is 15 amino acids. CDR3 region: CASSLAGQGANEQFF. The CDR3 coding sequence is TGTGCCAGCAGCTTGGCCGGACAGGGGGCTAATGAGCAGTTCTTC.

The V and J genes are TRBV5-4 and TRBJ2-2; 9 nucleotides agree with TRBD1. This CDR3 comprises 16 residues. In germline, CDR1 is SGHNT, CDR2 YYREEE (reference sequence). The V and J ends lost 3 bases and 3 bases, in that order; junction bases with no gene match: 6. CDR3 DNA: TGTGCCAGCAGCTCGGGACAGGGTAGCTACACCGGGGAGCTGTTTTTT. This codes for CASSSGQGSYTGELFF. Combining the CDR3 with reference TRBV5-4 and TRBJ2-2 gives the whole variable domain ETGVTQSPTHLIKTRGQQVTLRCSSQSGHNTVSWYQQALGQGPQFIFQYYREEENGRGNFPPRFSGLQFPNYSSELNVNALELDDSALYLCASSSGQGSYTGELFFGEGSRLTVL.

This clone was counted once. V usage is TRBV25-1 and J usage is TRBJ2-1; 9 bases map to TRBD2. The CDR3 extends over 18 amino acids. J gave up 0 bases and V 2 bases, and 8 bases lay outside the gene matches. Germline assignment: CDR1 MGHDK and CDR2 SYGVNS. CDR3 coding DNA: TGTGCCAGCAGTGAAGAATTGACTAGCGGACTCTCCTACAATGAGCAGTTCTTC. It specifies CASSEELTSGLSYNEQFF.

For the CDR3, the DNA is TGTGCCTGGAGTGTAAAAGCGGGAGCGGGTGAGCAGTACTTC. This encodes CAWSVKAGAGEQYF. The chain carries TRBV30 and TRBJ2-7, with 8 bases that match TRBD2. There are 14 residues in the CDR3. Losses at the gene ends were 0 bases for V and 7 bases for J; bases not matched to a gene: 8. Germline V lookup: CDR1 GTSNPN, CDR2 SVGIG (reference sequence).

V usage is TRBV23-1 and J usage is TRBJ1-1; D is perhaps TRBD1 (5 bases). TRBV23-1 is filed as an ORF, its function uncertain. Trimming removed 3 bases at V and 1 base at J, with 9 bases between. CDR3 length equals 14 residues. The CDR3 bases are TGCGCCAGCAGTCACCGGGGGGGGAACACTGAAGCTTTCTTT. This translates into CASSHRGGNTEAFF.

This clone has just one count. V usage is TRBV7-9 and J usage is TRBJ1-5; D ambiguous. Germline loops: CDR1 SEHNR, CDR2 FQNEAQ (reference sequence). V gave up 2 bases and J gave up 1 base, with 6 bases separating them. The CDR3 contains 14 residues. In nucleotides, the CDR3 is TGTGCCAGCAGCTTACGCGGCAGCAATCAGCCCCAGCATTTT. Translating it yields CASSLRGSNQPQHF.

The chain carries TRBV6-4 and TRBJ2-1; 7 nucleotides line up with TRBD2. Germline V gene lookup returns CDR1 MRHNA and CDR2 SNTAGT. This CDR3 is built from 15 residues. V was clipped by 3 bases and J by 7 bases; unmatched bases: 9. CDR3 sequence: CASSESGGQGNEQFF. As DNA, the CDR3 is TGTGCCAGCAGTGAGTCGGGGGGTCAGGGAAATGAGCAGTTCTTC.

V and J are TRBV18 and TRBJ1-1; D is unclear. The CDR3 contains 14 residues. Per germline, CDR1 KGHSH and CDR2 LQKENI. The V end lost 5 bases, the J end lost 1 base, and 11 bases lay between the germline ends. CDR3 in DNA: TGTGCCAGCTCATTGCACCAGGAGAACACTGAAGCTTTCTTT. This encodes CASSLHQENTEAFF.

The chain has TRBV29-1 and TRBJ2-7; perhaps TRBD1 as D (5 bases). Germline V gene data show CDR1 as SQVTM and CDR2 as ANQGSEA. Trimming took off 6 bases at V and 2 bases at J, with 17 bases between the two ends. The CDR3 totals 14 residues. The CDR3 sequence: CSVVDSTGTYEQYF. The CDR3 bases are TGCAGCGTCGTAGACAGTACTGGGACCTACGAGCAGTACTTC.

This chain links TRBV4-1 with TRBJ2-1; TRBD2 agrees at 7 bases. This CDR3 region has 13 residues. CDR1 MGHRA and CDR2 YSYEKL come from the germline V gene. V dropped 4 bases and J dropped 8; count of bases not matched to a gene: 5. The CDR3 sequence: CASSLPTSDEQFF. DNA of the CDR3: TGCGCCAGCAGCCTCCCAACTAGCGATGAGCAGTTCTTC.

The chain has TRBV9 and TRBJ1-6, with TRBD1 matching 9 bases. V shed 4 bases, J shed 12 bases, and the junction held 8 bases outside the gene matches. From germline, CDR1 is SGDLS and CDR2 YYNGEE. The CDR3 runs to 14 residues. The chain's CDR3 is CASSPGQGGRPLHF. In DNA form, the CDR3 reads TGTGCCAGCAGCCCGGGACAGGGAGGGAGACCCCTCCACTTT.

V gene TRBV13 combines with J gene TRBJ1-1; D gene uncertain. The CDR3 has 14 amino acids. V lost 5 bases to trimming and J lost 1 base, with 11 bases between them. The germline CDR1 and CDR2 sequences are PRHDT and FYEKMQ (reference sequence). CDR3 sequence (DNA): TGTGCCAGCAGCCATACTCGGGGGAACACTGAAGCTTTCTTT. It translates to CASSHTRGNTEAFF. Complete variable domain (other parts from reference TRBV13 and TRBJ1-1): AAGVIQSPRHLIKEKRETATLKCYPIPRHDTVYWYQQGPGQDPQFLISFYEKMQSDKGSIPDRFSAQQFSDYHSELNMSSLELGDSALYFCASSHTRGNTEAFFGQGTRLTVV.

A few counts support this clone. This chain connects TRBV2 to TRBJ1-2; 8 positions agree with TRBD1. The CDR3 is made up of 13 amino acids. CDR1 and CDR2 (germline): SNHLY, FYNNEI. The J segment lost 4 bases and the V segment lost 6 bases, leaving 4 bases of the junction unmatched. CDR3 in DNA: TGTGCCAGCAGGGTCGGGACAGGCTATGGCTACACCTTC. It is translated as CASRVGTGYGYTF.

The chain is built from TRBV19 and TRBJ2-3, with a weak D call TRBD2 (6 bases). Deletions cut 8 bases from V and 2 bases from J, with 14 bases between. CDR3 length: 14 residues. The germline V gene has CDR1 LNHDA and CDR2 SQIVND (reference sequence). The DNA of the CDR3 is TGTGCCAGTTCCGCGGGACCATACACAGATACGCAGTATTTT. The encoded protein is CASSAGPYTDTQYF.

The sample holds one count of this clone. The chain joins TRBV18 to TRBJ2-7; TRBD1 is a possible D gene (6 bases). Trimming took off 4 bases at V and 2 bases at J, with 15 bases between the two ends. Germline CDR1 and CDR2: KGHSH and LQKENI. The CDR3 is 15 amino acids. In nucleotides, the CDR3 is TGTGCCAGCTCACGACTTGGACAGTCTACCTACGAGCAGTACTTC. Its protein product is CASSRLGQSTYEQYF.

This clone was counted a few times. The identical CDR3 is also encoded by other nucleotide sequences in the sample. V usage is TRBV5-1 and J usage is TRBJ2-7; 8 bases line up with TRBD2. This CDR3 comprises 14 residues. Germline CDR1 reads SGHRS; CDR2 reads YFSETQ. Trimming took 0 bases from V and 2 from J; bases not matched to a gene: 1. The CDR3 sequence is CASSLAGGTYEQYF. In nucleotides, the CDR3 is TGCGCCAGCAGCTTGGCGGGAGGGACCTACGAGCAGTACTTC.

The V and J genes are TRBV21-1 and TRBJ1-4; whether TRBD1, the table's D call, matches the DNA was not checked. TRBV21-1 is a pseudogene. The CDR3 has 19 amino acids. CDR3 in amino acids: CASSSHRDRGLGCDEKLFF. Written as DNA, the CDR3 is TGTGCCAGCAGCAGCCACCGGGACAGGGGGCTGGGGTGTGATGAAAAACTGTTTTTT.

The chain couples TRBV30 to TRBJ1-3; D is uncertain. The ends were cut back, 0 bases at V and 0 bases at J, with 6 bases in the middle. Germline values: CDR1 GTSNPN, CDR2 SVGIG (reference sequence). CDR3 length: 14 amino acids. DNA of the CDR3: TGTGCCTGGAGTGTACAGTACTCTGGAAACACCATATATTTT. Amino acids: CAWSVQYSGNTIYF.

V is TRBV7-3 and J is TRBJ2-1; D might be TRBD1 (5 bases). Trimming stripped 2 bases from V and 2 bases from J, with 13 bases between. The CDR3 extends over 16 amino acids. CDR1 is SGHTA, CDR2 FQGTGA, per germline. The chain's CDR3 is CASSLQGMSTYNEQFF. Here the CDR3 DNA reads TGTGCCAGCAGCTTACAGGGCATGTCCACCTACAATGAGCAGTTCTTC.

This clone was recorded a few times. The chain links TRBV5-4 to TRBJ2-1; D is possibly TRBD2 (7 bases). CDR3 length: 16 amino acids. Germline loops: CDR1 SGHNT, CDR2 YYREEE (reference sequence). V was clipped by 4 bases and J by 0 bases, with 14 bases between them. CDR3 nucleotides: TGTGCCAGCAGCCAGCGGGACATCAGCTCCTACAATGAGCAGTTCTTC. Its protein is CASSQRDISSYNEQFF.

This chain connects TRBV28 to TRBJ1-4; 7 nucleotides agree with TRBD1. The J segment lost 16 bases and the V segment lost 5 bases, leaving 13 bases of the junction unmatched. The CDR3 is 13 residues long. In germline, CDR1 is MDHEN, CDR2 SYDVKM. CDR3 in amino acids: CASSPRYRGARFF. As DNA, the CDR3 is TGTGCCAGCAGTCCCAGGTACAGGGGCGCCAGGTTTTTT.